The next 18 T cell receptor beta chains were all read from a single sample in a study of T-cell reconstitution after alpha-beta-depleted transplantation in children (dated by TCRdb to about 2016). In light of the paper, this sample's treatment or condition label describes: allogeneic hematopoietic cell transplantation with graft depleted of TCRalphabeta T cells and CD19 B cells. The library was produced with PCR. The instrument was an Illumina HiSeq 2500. Molecular barcoding was employed in the preparation of TCR libraries, with unique molecular identifiers being used to normalize TCRbeta repertoire quantification. TCRdb applied fastp at Q25 and MiXCR to the public reads, then kept only in-frame beta chains. All rows with the same CDR3 protein become a single entry with the most common DNA and genes. The sample data list some 600,000 distinct CDR3 sequences, and around 13% of these were observed just once. The top ten clones comprise about 2.2% of the sample.

The source was PBMCs, mostly from graft donor cells, collected 360 days after TCRalphabeta/CD19-depleted stem cell transplant. The receptors here all came from a male patient younger than 18 who had a stem cell transplant for acute myeloid leukemia, so the T cells may come from the graft donor.

The CDR3 sequence: CASSYPIDPGTGQETQYF. CDR3 in DNA: TGTGCCAGCAGTTACCCCATCGACCCCGGGACAGGGCAAGAGACCCAGTACTTC. The chain combines TRBV6-2 or TRBV6-3 with TRBJ2-5, with 9 nucleotides matching TRBD1. There are 18 residues in the CDR3. Germline loops: CDR1 MNHEY, CDR2 SVGEGT. The ends lost 2 bases at V and 2 bases at J; junction bases unmatched: 12.

This clonotype was detected only a few times. V gene TRBV10-3 combines with J gene TRBJ2-1; 8 nucleotides line up with TRBD1. This CDR3 contains 18 residues. The V and J ends lost 0 bases and 4 bases, in that order; junction bases with no gene match: 11. Germline V gene data show CDR1 as ENHRY and CDR2 as SYGVKD. The CDR3 is CAISESTFTTGDYNEQFF. For the CDR3, the DNA is TGTGCCATCAGTGAGTCGACGTTTACGACAGGGGATTACAATGAGCAGTTCTTC.

The chain carries TRBV5-1 and TRBJ2-7; 7 positions agree with TRBD2. The length of the CDR3 is 16 residues. Germline loops: CDR1 SGHRS, CDR2 YFSETQ. V shed 2 bases, J shed 2 bases, and the junction held 10 bases outside the gene matches. This CDR3 reads CASSFGPASGTYEQYF. The CDR3 nucleotides are TGCGCCAGCAGCTTTGGCCCCGCTAGCGGCACCTACGAGCAGTACTTC.

This clonotype was recorded many times. This sequence joins TRBV29-1 and TRBJ2-1, with TRBD2 matching over 7 bases. V lost 6 bases to trimming and J lost 4 bases; unmatched junction nucleotides: 15. The length of the CDR3 is 16 residues. Germline CDR1 and CDR2: SQVTM and ANQGSEA. This chain's CDR3 is CSVAFRDYDFYNEQFF. CDR3 nucleotide sequence: TGCAGCGTGGCGTTCCGGGACTATGACTTTTACAATGAGCAGTTCTTC.

The genes are TRBV11-2 and TRBJ2-1; weak D call: TRBD2 (5 bases). Germline values: CDR1 SGHAT, CDR2 FQNNGV. The V and J ends lost 0 bases and 8 bases respectively, with 23 bases between them. The CDR3 extends over 18 amino acids. The CDR3 DNA reads as TGTGCCAGCAGCTTAGATCGCGGGTGGATTAGCCTAGCCGATGAGCAGTTCTTC. It specifies CASSLDRGWISLADEQFF.

This clonotype was counted ten times or more. This rearrangement joins TRBV29-1 to TRBJ2-2; 9 positions match TRBD2. V gave up 7 bases and J gave up 5 bases; unmatched junction bases: 11. This CDR3 is built from 15 residues. Germline CDR1 is SQVTM and CDR2 is ANQGSEA. DNA for the CDR3: TGCAGCGCTACCATAGCGGGAGTAGGAACCGGGGAGCTGTTTTTT. It codes for CSATIAGVGTGELFF.

The rearrangement joins TRBV11-1 to TRBJ2-5, with 9 bases identical to TRBD1. V gave up 3 bases and J gave up 4 bases; unmatched junction bases: 12. In germline, CDR1 is SGHAT, CDR2 FQDESV (reference sequence). CDR3 length: 17 residues. CDR3 sequence reads: CASSFVRQGDFRETQYF. The CDR3 nucleotides are TGTGCCAGCAGCTTCGTTAGACAGGGGGATTTTAGAGAGACCCAGTACTTC.

This clonotype was counted only a few times. J is TRBJ2-5 and V is TRBV4-3; D is unresolved. Trimming pared 0 bases from V and 0 bases from J, leaving 14 bases between. Germline assignment: CDR1 LGHNA and CDR2 YSLEER. This CDR3 spans 17 amino acids. The CDR3 here is CASSQEVGRYHQETQYF. In nucleotides, the CDR3 is TGCGCCAGCAGCCAAGAAGTGGGCAGATACCACCAAGAGACCCAGTACTTC.

The V gene is TRBV25-1, the J gene TRBJ2-5; D is perhaps TRBD2 (5 bases). Germline V gene sequence: CDR1 MGHDK, CDR2 SYGVNS. The CDR3 covers 14 residues. V was clipped by 1 base and J by 5 bases, with 11 bases between them. The CDR3 loop is CASSELVGGETQYF. CDR3 nucleotide sequence: TGTGCCAGCAGTGAATTAGTGGGCGGGGAGACCCAGTACTTC.

The chain employs TRBV30 and TRBJ2-7, with D perhaps matching TRBD2 (5 bases). Per the germline V gene, CDR1 is GTSNPN and CDR2 is SVGIG (reference sequence). The CDR3 sequence is 14 residues long. The ends were cut back, 3 bases at V and 0 bases at J, with 12 bases in the middle. The CDR3 spells CAWRKGEISYEQYF. The CDR3 region has the DNA TGTGCCTGGAGAAAGGGAGAAATCTCCTACGAGCAGTACTTC. Using reference TRBV30 and TRBJ2-7 for the parts outside the CDR3, the full variable domain is SQTIHQWPATLVQPVGSPLSLECTVEGTSNPNLYWYRQAAGRGLQLLFYSVGIGQISSEVPQNLSASRPQDRQFILSSKKLLLSDSGFYLCAWRKGEISYEQYFGPGTRLTVT.

This clonotype has more than one count but fewer than ten. The rearrangement joins TRBV20-1 to TRBJ1-5, with 10 nucleotides matching TRBD1. Unmatched junction bases numbered 11, after V lost 6 bases and J lost 6 bases. CDR3 size: 15 residues. CDR1 and CDR2 (germline): DFQATT, SNEGSKA (reference sequence). The CDR3, as DNA: TGCAGTGCCTTACACCTGGGACAGGGGCCTCAGCCCCAGCATTTT. Translating gives CSALHLGQGPQPQHF.

This chain links TRBV9 with TRBJ2-2; D gene ambiguous. Per germline, CDR1 SGDLS and CDR2 YYNGEE. The CDR3 is 15 amino acids. With 0 bases removed from V and 4 bases from J, the gap between germline ends came to 10 bases. The CDR3 sequence: CASSVENSLTGELFF. In DNA, the CDR3 is TGTGCCAGCAGCGTAGAGAACTCCCTCACCGGGGAGCTGTTTTTT.

This clonotype was recorded a few times. V gene TRBV7-2 combines with J gene TRBJ2-1; 7 bases fit TRBD2. This CDR3 is built from 15 residues. Per germline, CDR1 SGHTA and CDR2 FQGNSA. Trimming removed 4 bases from V and 7 bases from J; junction bases left unmatched: 10. CDR3 sequence reads: CASSSYQRDRNEQFF. The CDR3 region has the DNA TGTGCCAGCAGCTCCTACCAGCGGGATAGGAATGAGCAGTTCTTC.

The chain uses TRBV7-6 and TRBJ1-5; 10 bases agree with TRBD1. Germline CDR1 is SGHVS and CDR2 is FNYEAQ. V shed 5 bases, J shed 2 bases, and the junction held 6 bases outside the gene matches. This CDR3 region has 16 residues. The CDR3 sequence: CASSPGTGVGNQPQHF. The CDR3 DNA reads as TGTGCCAGCAGCCCCGGGACAGGGGTGGGCAATCAGCCCCAGCATTTT.

The chain uses TRBV20-1 and TRBJ2-7; the D gene is possibly TRBD2 (6 bases). Trimming cost V 3 bases and J 0 bases, with 30 bases left between them. This CDR3 is built from 20 residues. Germline CDR1 DFQATT, CDR2 SNEGSKA (reference sequence). For the CDR3, the DNA is TGCAGTGCTAGTCTCCAAGCCGGGGACTTCAGGGCGGAATACTCCTACGAGCAGTACTTC. It translates to CSASLQAGDFRAEYSYEQYF.

This clonotype was counted at least ten times. This sequence joins TRBV5-5 and TRBJ2-3; D is undetermined. This CDR3 comprises 15 residues. Germline V gene data show CDR1 as SGHKS and CDR2 as YYEKEE (reference sequence). Trimming removed 0 bases from V and 8 bases from J, with 16 bases in between. The CDR3 sequence: CASSLAGPAQVTQYF. The CDR3 nucleotides read TGTGCCAGCAGCTTGGCCGGGCCGGCGCAGGTTACGCAGTATTTT.

This clonotype has at least ten counts. The V gene is TRBV28, the J gene TRBJ2-1, with a tentative D call TRBD1 (6 bases). The CDR3 length is 13 residues. The V and J ends lost 8 bases and 2 bases respectively, with 10 bases between them. Germline values: CDR1 MDHEN, CDR2 SYDVKM. The CDR3 sequence: CASLDRAYNEQFF. In DNA, the CDR3 is TGTGCCAGCTTGGACAGAGCCTACAATGAGCAGTTCTTC.

The table lists this clonotype with a few counts. J is TRBJ2-1 and V is TRBV20-1, with D uncertain. V lost 0 bases and J lost 4, with 10 bases in between. The germline gives CDR1 DFQATT, CDR2 SNEGSKA (reference sequence). The CDR3 is 14 residues long. CDR3 DNA: TGCAGTGCTAGAGAACAACACCTATACAATGAGCAGTTCTTC. It is translated as CSAREQHLYNEQFF.